These 25 T cell receptor beta chains came from one sample sequenced in a study of T cell responses to AZD1222 COVID-19 vaccine. Clones were read by immunoSEQ multiplex PCR, and TCRdb kept only the in-frame ones, dropping some. Among fewer than 200,000 clones, roughly 90% were seen once, and the ten largest hold roughly 4%. The sequences come from peripheral blood, collected 28 days after the second AZD1222 dose. Receptors originate from an adult who received the AZD1222 COVID-19 vaccine.

The V and J genes are TRBV6-2 or TRBV6-3 and TRBJ1-1; D not certain. Trimming stripped 3 bases from V and 4 bases from J, with 12 bases between. Germline V gene sequence: CDR1 MNHEY, CDR2 SVGEGT. The CDR3 runs 14 residues. In DNA form, the CDR3 reads TGTGCCAGCAGTTATTTCGCGCGTGGCACTGAAGCTTTCTTT. It yields the protein CASSYFARGTEAFF.

The V call is TRBV30, the J call TRBJ1-5; tentative D call: TRBD1 (6 bases). From germline, CDR1 is GTSNPN and CDR2 SVGIG (reference sequence). V shed 0 bases and J shed 9 bases, with 24 bases lying between them. There are 17 residues in the CDR3. CDR3 residues: CAWSVRRGQGWIPPQHF. In DNA, the CDR3 is TGTGCCTGGAGTGTACGCCGGGGTCAGGGGTGGATTCCGCCCCAGCATTTT.

The chain couples TRBV18 to TRBJ2-5; D is unclear. Trimming removed 2 bases at V and 5 bases at J, with 6 bases between. The CDR3 sequence is 12 residues long. Germline values: CDR1 KGHSH, CDR2 LQKENI. CDR3 loop: CASSPGWETQYF. As DNA, the CDR3 is TGTGCCAGCTCACCAGGGTGGGAGACCCAGTACTTC. Combining the CDR3 with reference TRBV18 and TRBJ2-5 gives the whole variable domain NAGVMQNPRHLVRRRGQEARLRCSPMKGHSHVYWYRQLPEEGLKFMVYLQKENIIDESGMPKERFSAEFPKEGPSILRIQQVVRGDSAAYFCASSPGWETQYFGPGTRLLVL.

The gene calls are TRBV2 and TRBJ1-1; perhaps TRBD1 as D (6 bases). From germline, CDR1 is SNHLY and CDR2 FYNNEI. V lost 5 bases to trimming and J lost 10 bases, with 20 bases between them. This CDR3 has 14 amino acids. The CDR3: CASSLNTGGGGAFF. CDR3 sequence (DNA): TGTGCCAGCAGTCTTAACACGGGCGGAGGGGGAGCTTTCTTT.

The chain couples TRBV5-5 to TRBJ1-1; maybe TRBD1 (5 bases). This CDR3 is 13 amino acids long. Trimming removed 2 bases from V and 1 base from J, with 6 bases in between. Germline loops: CDR1 SGHKS, CDR2 YYEKEE (reference sequence). The DNA of the CDR3 is TGTGCCAGCAGCTTCCAGGGGAACACTGAAGCTTTCTTT. Encoded protein: CASSFQGNTEAFF.

This clone was detected a few times. The rearrangement links TRBV7-8 to TRBJ1-5, with 7 positions matching TRBD1. V lost 1 base and J lost 10; bases outside the gene matches: 19. Germline CDR1 and CDR2: SGHVS and FQNEAQ. This CDR3 spans 18 amino acids. CDR3 residues: CASSLGARAGQTTGPQHF. The DNA for the CDR3 is TGTGCCAGCAGCTTAGGGGCGAGGGCGGGACAGACGACCGGTCCCCAGCATTTT.

The sample holds a few counts of this clone. This chain joins TRBV3-1 (or the pseudogene TRBV3-2) and TRBJ1-5; no firm D call. Germline-derived CDR1 and CDR2 are LGHDT and YNNKEL (reference sequence). CDR3 length equals 15 residues. The V end lost 4 bases, the J end lost 6 bases, and 16 bases lay between the germline ends. The CDR3 here is CASSPSWQEGQPQHF. The CDR3, as DNA: TGTGCCAGCAGCCCCAGTTGGCAGGAAGGTCAGCCCCAGCATTTT.

The chain couples TRBV30 to TRBJ1-1, with D possibly being TRBD1 (6 bases). CDR1 is GTSNPN, CDR2 SVGIG, per germline (reference sequence). The CDR3 is made up of 13 amino acids. V gave up 0 bases and J gave up 8 bases, with 13 bases separating them. CDR3 sequence (DNA): TGTGCCTGGAGTGTAGGGGGTTTGCCCGAAGCTTTCTTT. It specifies CAWSVGGLPEAFF.

The rearrangement joins TRBV9 to TRBJ2-1; 8 nucleotides line up with TRBD2. The CDR3 has 15 residues. V lost 0 bases, J lost 4 bases, and 3 bases stayed unmatched. The germline CDR1 and CDR2 sequences are SGDLS and YYNGEE. The CDR3 is CASSVDGTRYNEQFF. In DNA form, the CDR3 reads TGTGCCAGCAGCGTAGACGGGACTAGGTACAATGAGCAGTTCTTC.

Only a few counts were recorded for this clone. V is TRBV14 and J is TRBJ1-1; D uncertain. Trimming took off 6 bases at V and 1 base at J, with 15 bases between the two ends. CDR3 length: 15 amino acids. The germline V gene encodes CDR1 SGHDN and CDR2 FVKESK. This CDR3 is CASSDQYPRNTEAFF. The CDR3 bases are TGTGCCAGCAGTGACCAGTATCCTCGGAACACTGAAGCTTTCTTT.

There are a few counts of this clone. This chain links TRBV30 with TRBJ1-1; weak D call: TRBD1 (5 bases). Trimming cost V 8 bases and J 7 bases, with 23 bases left between them. CDR1 GTSNPN and CDR2 SVGIG come from the germline V gene (reference sequence). There are 14 residues in the CDR3. CDR3 sequence reads: CARAGGAGLGEAFF. DNA of the CDR3: TGTGCCCGGGCTGGAGGCGCAGGGTTAGGTGAAGCTTTCTTT.

This clone was seen a handful of times. The chain links TRBV5-1 to TRBJ1-2; 7 nucleotides match TRBD1. J was trimmed by 4 bases and V by 0 bases; bases with no gene match: 9. The germline CDR1 and CDR2 sequences are SGHRS and YFSETQ. CDR3 length equals 16 residues. CDR3 region: CASSLELDRALYGYTF. The CDR3 nucleotides read TGCGCCAGCAGCTTGGAGCTTGACAGGGCCCTCTATGGCTACACCTTC.

The chain carries TRBV6-5 and TRBJ1-3; D uncertain. V lost 2 bases, J lost 8 bases, and 10 bases lay in between. Germline V gene data show CDR1 as MNHEY and CDR2 as SVGAGI. This CDR3 region has 13 residues. CDR3 amino acids: CASSYKRGDTIYF. CDR3 coding DNA: TGTGCCAGCAGTTACAAGAGAGGCGACACCATATATTTT.

The chain is built from TRBV30 and TRBJ1-1, with D possibly being TRBD1 (5 bases). The CDR3 contains 13 residues. Per germline, CDR1 GTSNPN and CDR2 SVGIG (reference sequence). The ends were cut back, 0 bases at V and 11 bases at J, with 16 bases in the middle. CDR3 sequence reads: CAWSVLEGAGAFF. The CDR3 DNA follows: TGTGCCTGGAGTGTACTGGAGGGAGCAGGGGCTTTCTTT.

This chain connects TRBV12-3 or TRBV12-4 to TRBJ1-2; D is possibly TRBD1 (5 bases). Between the trimmed V and J ends, which lost 7 bases and 5 bases, there was a span of 8 bases. The CDR3 extends over 11 amino acids. CDR3 sequence reads: CASTAGYGYTF. The CDR3 coding sequence is TGTGCCAGCACCGCAGGGTATGGCTACACCTTC.

V gene TRBV6-2 or TRBV6-3 combines with J gene TRBJ2-1; D possibly corresponds to TRBD2 (6 bases). V was shortened by 6 bases and J by 8 bases, with 11 bases between the two germline ends. CDR1 MNHEY and CDR2 SVGEGT come from the germline V gene. The length of the CDR3 is 12 residues. The CDR3 region has the DNA TGTGCCAGCAGCGATCTAGCGCATGAGCAGTTCTTC. It translates to CASSDLAHEQFF.

The V call is TRBV27, the J call TRBJ1-1; D gene unclear. V dropped 3 bases and J dropped 2 bases, with 7 bases sitting between them. The V gene's germline CDR1 is MNHEY and CDR2 SMNVEV (reference sequence). CDR3 size: 13 residues. The CDR3 loop is CASSLLINTEAFF. The DNA for the CDR3 is TGTGCCAGCAGTTTGCTGATAAACACTGAAGCTTTCTTT.

The chain is built from TRBV18 and TRBJ2-2, with TRBD1 matching 9 bases. Unmatched junction bases numbered 9, after V lost 1 base and J lost 3 bases. Germline V lookup: CDR1 KGHSH, CDR2 LQKENI. The CDR3 sequence is 18 residues long. The CDR3 coding sequence is TGTGCCAGCTCACCACTTACAGGGGGCTTGCGGGACACCGGGGAGCTGTTTTTT. This sequence encodes CASSPLTGGLRDTGELFF.

The gene calls are TRBV18 and TRBJ2-1, with 7 nucleotides matching TRBD1. CDR1 is KGHSH, CDR2 LQKENI, per germline. The V gene end was trimmed by 4 bases and the J gene end by 2 bases; junction bases not matched to a gene: 5. The CDR3 loop spans 15 amino acids. The CDR3 sequence: CASSRDRATYNEQFF. The CDR3 DNA follows: TGTGCCAGCTCACGTGACAGGGCCACCTACAATGAGCAGTTCTTC.

The chain carries TRBV7-8 and TRBJ2-3; a possible D gene is TRBD2 (6 bases). The V gene lost 5 bases and the J gene lost 2 bases, with 11 bases spanning the gap. The CDR3 is 14 residues long. Germline V gene lookup returns CDR1 SGHVS and CDR2 FQNEAQ. CDR3 bases: TGTGCCAGCAGCCGAGGGGACTTCACAGATACGCAGTATTTT. It yields the protein CASSRGDFTDTQYF.

V usage is TRBV5-4 and J usage is TRBJ1-3, with unresolved D. The germline V gene encodes CDR1 SGHNT and CDR2 YYREEE (reference sequence). The V end lost 4 bases, the J end lost 2 bases, and 13 bases lay between the germline ends. The CDR3 extends over 15 amino acids. The CDR3 sequence is CASSRDPGTGNTIYF. CDR3 sequence (DNA): TGTGCCAGCAGCCGAGACCCAGGTACTGGAAACACCATATATTTT.

The chain carries TRBV10-3 and TRBJ1-1, with D perhaps matching TRBD1 (5 bases). The V end lost 8 bases, the J end lost 0 bases, and 13 bases lay between the germline ends. The CDR3 is 14 residues long. Looked up from germline, CDR1 is ENHRY and CDR2 is SYGVKD. The CDR3, as DNA: TGTGCCATCCGATCAGGGTCCCTGAACACTGAAGCTTTCTTT. Its translation: CAIRSGSLNTEAFF.

In its sample, this clone was seen a few times. The CDR3 DNA is TGTGCCACTCATTCAGGGGGCGGGACTGAAGCTTTCTTT. Translation gives CATHSGGGTEAFF. V usage is TRBV6-5 and J usage is TRBJ1-1; 8 bases align to TRBD1. The J segment lost 5 bases and the V segment lost 10 bases, leaving 9 bases of the junction unmatched. The germline gives CDR1 MNHEY, CDR2 SVGAGI. This CDR3 comprises 13 residues.

This clone has a single count. The rearrangement links TRBV2 to TRBJ2-3; D is perhaps TRBD1 or TRBD2 (5 bases each). The V and J ends lost 8 bases and 2 bases respectively, with 11 bases between them. Germline assignment: CDR1 SNHLY and CDR2 FYNNEI. This CDR3 has 13 residues. The CDR3 nucleotides are TGTGCCAGCGTGGGACGGGCCACAGATACGCAGTATTTT. Translating gives CASVGRATDTQYF.

The chain carries TRBV5-1 and TRBJ2-2; tentatively, D is TRBD1 or TRBD2 (5 bases each). V lost 4 bases to trimming and J lost 7 bases, with 17 bases between them. CDR3 length: 15 amino acids. CDR1 and CDR2 from the germline V gene are SGHRS and YFSETQ. The CDR3 reads CASSPERGFGGELFF. The CDR3, as DNA: TGCGCCAGCAGCCCCGAGAGGGGCTTCGGCGGGGAGCTGTTTTTT.